This T cell receptor (beta chain) was sequenced for a study of tumor-infiltrating lymphocytes in primary liver carcinoma. Germline DNA was also extracted, while the blood RNA originated from unsorted whole blood. Unmatched junction bases numbered 10, after V lost 7 bases and J lost 4 bases. This CDR3 contains 14 residues. Germline CDR1 reads MNHEY; CDR2 reads SVGEGT. The researchers produced TCR beta cDNA from around 500 ng total RNA with a constant-region primer. Researchers made the TCR beta libraries by running three nested multiplex PCR rounds with slightly modified ARM-PCR. TRBV1-TRBV30 forward primers paired with a C-beta reverse primer were used in the first two PCR rounds, which ran approximately 10 cycles each. TCRdb passed the multiplex PCR reads through MiXCR, listing each CDR3 protein once. The table lists approximately 310,000 distinct CDR3 sequences, 65% of them singletons.

This TCR came from a man aged 35 to 55 with primary liver carcinoma and hepatitis B virus infection. The V and J genes are TRBV6-2 or TRBV6-3 and TRBJ2-7, with TRBD1 matching 7 bases. The material sequenced was peripheral blood. CDR3: CASNDRVPGYEQYF. The DNA of the CDR3 is TGTGCCAGCAATGACAGGGTGCCGGGATACGAGCAGTACTTC.